This is a list of T cell receptor beta chains from one sample in a study of blood T cell repertoires in COVID-19. Method: immunoSEQ multiplex PCR; TCRdb's copy keeps in-frame clones and lacks some. There are 170,000 or so clones in the sample; approximately 80% occur only once, and more than 1.5% lies in the top ten. Material for sequencing was peripheral blood. These receptors came from a human donor in a cohort sampled during active COVID-19. CDR3s include the opening cysteine and the closing phenylalanine or tryptophan. The order of the fields is V gene, J gene, D gene, clone size, CDR3 length, CDR3 DNA, CDR3 protein. The D gene is left open where the match is weak. The size of a clone is reported for some rows only, either as once, few or many, or as a class for expanded clones.

V gene: TRBV5-6; J gene: TRBJ2-7; D gene: TRBD1; clone size: -; CDR3 length: 16; CDR3 DNA: TGTGCCAGCAGCTTGGCCTGGCAGGGGGCCACCTACGAGCAGTACTTC; CDR3 protein: CASSLAWQGATYEQYF
V gene: TRBV15; J gene: TRBJ2-6; D gene: -; clone size: -; CDR3 length: 15; CDR3 DNA: TGTGCCACCACTTTAGGGGCCTCTGGGGCCAACGTCCTGACTTTC; CDR3 protein: CATTLGASGANVLTF
V gene: TRBV5-5; J gene: TRBJ1-2; D gene: -; clone size: -; CDR3 length: 15; CDR3 DNA: TGTGCCAGCAGCTTAGCGGGGGGGCGGGACTATGGCTACACCTTC; CDR3 protein: CASSLAGGRDYGYTF
V gene: TRBV27; J gene: TRBJ2-7; D gene: TRBD2; clone size: -; CDR3 length: 15; CDR3 DNA: TGTGCCAGCAGTCCCCCCTGCGGGGGGCCCTACGAGCAGTACTTC; CDR3 protein: CASSPPCGGPYEQYF
V gene: TRBV6-1; J gene: TRBJ2-7; D gene: -; clone size: few; CDR3 length: 15; CDR3 DNA: TGTGCCAGCAGTGAAGAATCGAGGTTAAACTACGAGCAGTACTTC; CDR3 protein: CASSEESRLNYEQYF
V gene: TRBV29-1; J gene: TRBJ1-5; D gene: -; clone size: few; CDR3 length: 14; CDR3 DNA: TGCAGCGTCGCGTGGACAGCTAGCAATCAGCCCCAGCATTTT; CDR3 protein: CSVAWTASNQPQHF
V gene: TRBV9; J gene: TRBJ2-5; D gene: -; clone size: -; CDR3 length: 13; CDR3 DNA: TGTGCCAGCAGCGGGGCCTTTCAAGAGACCCAGTACTTC; CDR3 protein: CASSGAFQETQYF
V gene: TRBV18; J gene: TRBJ2-7; D gene: -; clone size: -; CDR3 length: 15; CDR3 DNA: TGTGCCAGCTCACCAGGGTTGACAGGCTCGTACGAGCAGTACTTC; CDR3 protein: CASSPGLTGSYEQYF
V gene: TRBV27; J gene: TRBJ1-4; D gene: -; clone size: -; CDR3 length: 14; CDR3 DNA: TGTGCCAGCAGCGGGGGGGCGGTAGGTGAAAAACTGTTTTTT; CDR3 protein: CASSGGAVGEKLFF
V gene: TRBV25-1; J gene: TRBJ1-1; D gene: -; clone size: -; CDR3 length: 14; CDR3 DNA: TGTGCCAGCAGTCGTCCCGGGAAGAACACTGAAGCTTTCTTT; CDR3 protein: CASSRPGKNTEAFF
V gene: TRBV28; J gene: TRBJ1-4; D gene: TRBD1; clone size: once; CDR3 length: 15; CDR3 DNA: TGTGCCAGCAGTCCGACAGGGGTCAATAATGAAAAACTGTTTTTT; CDR3 protein: CASSPTGVNNEKLFF
V gene: TRBV5-5; J gene: TRBJ2-1; D gene: TRBD2; clone size: -; CDR3 length: 15; CDR3 DNA: TGTGCCAGCAGCTTGATTAGCGGGGGCCACAATGAGCAGTTCTTC; CDR3 protein: CASSLISGGHNEQFF
V gene: TRBV7-2; J gene: TRBJ2-7; D gene: TRBD2; clone size: -; CDR3 length: 18; CDR3 DNA: TGTGCCAGCAGCTTAAGCGCTAGCGGGAGATTTAGGTTCTACGAGCAGTACTTC; CDR3 protein: CASSLSASGRFRFYEQYF
V gene: TRBV27; J gene: TRBJ1-5; D gene: TRBD1; clone size: -; CDR3 length: 15; CDR3 DNA: TGTGCCAGCAGATCTCACAGGGGTCCCAATCAGCCCCAGCATTTT; CDR3 protein: CASRSHRGPNQPQHF